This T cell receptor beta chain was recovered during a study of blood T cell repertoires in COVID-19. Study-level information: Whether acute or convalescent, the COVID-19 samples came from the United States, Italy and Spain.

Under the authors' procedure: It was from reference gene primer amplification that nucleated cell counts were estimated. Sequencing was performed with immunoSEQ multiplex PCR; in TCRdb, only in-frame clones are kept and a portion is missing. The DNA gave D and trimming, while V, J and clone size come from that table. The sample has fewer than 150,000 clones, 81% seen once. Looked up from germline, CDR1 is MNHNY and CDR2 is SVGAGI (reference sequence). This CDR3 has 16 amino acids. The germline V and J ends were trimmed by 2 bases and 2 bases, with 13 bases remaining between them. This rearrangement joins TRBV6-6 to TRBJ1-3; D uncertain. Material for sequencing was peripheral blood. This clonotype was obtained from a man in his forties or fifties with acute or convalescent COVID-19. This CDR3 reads CASSYNRLGAGNTIYF. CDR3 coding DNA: TGTGCCAGCAGTTACAATAGGCTAGGTGCTGGAAACACCATATATTTT.